These 20 T cell receptor beta chains originate from one sample sequenced in a study of blood T cell repertoires in COVID-19. Libraries were prepared by immunoSEQ multiplex PCR; TCRdb keeps only in-frame clonotypes and omits some of them. Found here are some 140,000 clones, around four fifths of them singletons; the top ten hold roughly 20%. Sequenced input: peripheral blood. The receptors here all came from a man older than 75 with acute or convalescent COVID-19.

V usage is TRBV3-1 (or the pseudogene TRBV3-2) and J usage is TRBJ2-1; TRBD1 is a possible D gene (6 bases). From germline, CDR1 is LGHDT and CDR2 YNNKEL (reference sequence). With 6 bases removed from V and 4 bases from J, the gap between germline ends came to 10 bases. The CDR3 covers 13 residues. The CDR3 region has the DNA TGTGCCAGCAGTAACGACAGGTACAATGAGCAGTTCTTC. It codes for CASSNDRYNEQFF.

V usage is TRBV10-3 and J usage is TRBJ2-1, with D perhaps TRBD2 (5 bases). V was pared by 3 bases and J by 5 bases, with 14 bases between. The CDR3 sequence is 15 residues long. Germline V CDR1 and CDR2: ENHRY, SYGVKD. CDR3 nucleotide sequence: TGTGCCATCAGTGATCTGGGGAGTGTAGACAATGAGCAGTTCTTC. It encodes CAISDLGSVDNEQFF.

The rearrangement joins TRBV2 to TRBJ1-1; no firm D call. The CDR3 extends over 13 amino acids. The ends were cut back, 6 bases at V and 4 bases at J, with 12 bases in the middle. Germline V CDR1 and CDR2: SNHLY, FYNNEI. CDR3 nucleotides: TGTGCCAGCAGGGGTGCGGTTCTCACTGAAGCTTTCTTT. This gives the protein CASRGAVLTEAFF. The whole variable domain, filled in from reference TRBV2 and TRBJ1-1, reads EPEVTQTPSHQVTQMGQEVILRCVPISNHLYFYWYRQILGQKVEFLVSFYNNEISEKSEIFDDQFSVERPDGSNFTLKIRSTKLEDSAMYFCASRGAVLTEAFFGQGTRLTVV.

The chain joins TRBV27 to TRBJ1-5; the match to TRBD1 covers 9 bases. V shed 5 bases and J 3 bases; nucleotides not matched to a gene: 5. This CDR3 comprises 15 residues. CDR1 is MNHEY, CDR2 SMNVEV, per germline (reference sequence). In nucleotides, the CDR3 is TGTGCCAGCAGTCCCGGGACAGGGTACAATCAGCCCCAGCATTTT. This codes for CASSPGTGYNQPQHF.

The rearrangement uses TRBV7-8 and TRBJ1-3; the D gene is possibly TRBD1 (5 bases). Germline V lookup: CDR1 SGHVS, CDR2 FQNEAQ. CDR3 length: 15 residues. Trimming removed 5 bases from V and 3 bases from J, with 14 bases in between. The CDR3 coding sequence is TGTGCCAGCAGCCGCCTGGACATCGGTGGAAACACCATATATTTT. Translating gives CASSRLDIGGNTIYF.

This clone has a single count. The chain is built from TRBV7-9 and TRBJ2-1, with 7 bases fitting TRBD1. The CDR3 length is 16 residues. The J segment lost 2 bases and the V segment lost 6 bases, leaving 10 bases of the junction unmatched. CDR1 is SEHNR and CDR2 is FQNEAQ in the germline V gene (reference sequence). The CDR3 spells CASRTPTGAPYNEQFF. The CDR3 DNA is TGTGCCAGCAGAACCCCCACAGGGGCGCCCTACAATGAGCAGTTCTTC.

In this sample, this clone turned up many times. This rearrangement joins TRBV6-4 to TRBJ2-1; TRBD1 matches at 11 bases. Germline CDR1 and CDR2: MRHNA and SNTAGT. The junction had 10 bases not matched to a gene; V was cut back by 6 bases and J by 6 bases. The CDR3 has 16 amino acids. The CDR3 loop is CASSGIGDRGSNEQFF. The CDR3 region has the DNA TGTGCCAGCAGCGGGATTGGGGACAGGGGGTCCAATGAGCAGTTCTTC.

V and J are TRBV30 and TRBJ1-6, with 7 bases aligning to TRBD1. Trimming cost V 2 bases and J 10 bases; bases outside gene matches: 11. This CDR3 contains 15 residues. Germline CDR1 reads GTSNPN; CDR2 reads SVGIG (reference sequence). The CDR3: CAWSIGTVVFSPLHF. CDR3 DNA: TGTGCCTGGAGTATCGGGACAGTTGTATTCTCACCCCTCCACTTT.

V and J are TRBV5-4 and TRBJ2-7; 13 bases line up with TRBD2. V was pared by 4 bases and J by 2 bases, with 3 bases of the junction left unmatched. The CDR3 totals 15 residues. CDR1 and CDR2 from the germline V gene are SGHNT and YYREEE (reference sequence). CDR3: CASSPGTSGTYEQYF. The CDR3 DNA reads TGTGCCAGCAGCCCCGGGACTAGCGGGACCTACGAGCAGTACTTC. Combining the CDR3 with reference TRBV5-4 and TRBJ2-7 gives the whole variable domain ETGVTQSPTHLIKTRGQQVTLRCSSQSGHNTVSWYQQALGQGPQFIFQYYREEENGRGNFPPRFSGLQFPNYSSELNVNALELDDSALYLCASSPGTSGTYEQYFGPGTRLTVT.

This clone was seen only a few times. The DNA for the CDR3 is TGTGCCAGCAGTTACACGACAGGTACTCAGCCCCAGCATTTT. It codes for CASSYTTGTQPQHF. The chain links TRBV6-9 to TRBJ1-5, with D perhaps TRBD1 (6 bases). Between the trimmed V and J ends, which lost 3 bases and 6 bases, there was a span of 12 bases. Germline CDR1 MNHGY, CDR2 SVAAGI. The CDR3 consists of 14 residues.

The genes are TRBV5-5 and TRBJ2-7; 8 nucleotides match TRBD2. CDR1 SGHKS and CDR2 YYEKEE come from the germline V gene (reference sequence). V was clipped by 1 base and J by 5 bases; unmatched bases: 2. The CDR3 is made up of 13 amino acids. The CDR3 protein is CASSLREGDEQYF. The CDR3 DNA follows: TGTGCCAGCAGCTTGCGGGAGGGGGACGAGCAGTACTTC.

The chain links TRBV10-3 to TRBJ1-5, with 9 bases lining up with TRBD1. From germline, CDR1 is ENHRY and CDR2 SYGVKD. CDR3 length: 17 residues. J gave up 0 bases and V 2 bases, and 5 bases lay outside the gene matches. The CDR3 DNA reads as TGTGCCATCAGTGAGGGGACAGGGCTTTATAGCAATCAGCCCCAGCATTTT. This sequence encodes CAISEGTGLYSNQPQHF.

There are a few counts of this clone. This chain uses TRBV5-3 with TRBJ1-5, with 8 bases aligning to TRBD1. TRBV5-3 carries the ORF label, with uncertain function. V gave up 0 bases and J gave up 1 base; unmatched junction bases: 9. The CDR3 covers 18 residues. Written as DNA, the CDR3 is TGTGCCAGAAGCTTGGGCAGGGGGCGAGTGCGGAGCAATCAGCCCCAGCATTTT. Amino acids: CARSLGRGRVRSNQPQHF.

There are a few counts of this clone. The V and J genes are TRBV4-1 and TRBJ2-2; D call uncertain. The CDR3 contains 13 residues. CDR1 is MGHRA, CDR2 YSYEKL, per germline. With 0 bases removed from V and 6 bases from J, the gap between germline ends came to 5 bases. The CDR3 reads CASSQEQAGELFF. The CDR3 coding sequence is TGCGCCAGCAGCCAAGAGCAGGCCGGGGAGCTGTTTTTT.

This clone was recorded many times. This chain uses TRBV5-6 with TRBJ1-2; D possibly corresponds to TRBD1 (6 bases). Looked up from germline, CDR1 is SGHDT and CDR2 is YYEEEE. Trimming took off 7 bases at V and 6 bases at J, with 28 bases between the two ends. This CDR3 is 17 amino acids long. The CDR3 DNA reads TGTGCCAGCCGACCCCAAGAGGGGGGGAAGTCCTATCATGGCTACACCTTC. This gives the protein CASRPQEGGKSYHGYTF.

The chain carries TRBV6-5 and TRBJ1-5; D possibly corresponds to TRBD1 (6 bases). The length of the CDR3 is 15 residues. Trimming took off 8 bases at V and 3 bases at J, with 17 bases between the two ends. Germline V gene data show CDR1 as MNHEY and CDR2 as SVGAGI. The CDR3 here is CASQGGGGNNQPQHF. The CDR3 region has the DNA TGTGCCAGCCAAGGGGGAGGGGGAAACAATCAGCCCCAGCATTTT.

A word on this clone: The same CDR3 is also encoded by other DNA sequences in this sample. The V gene is TRBV6-6, the J gene TRBJ2-7; 7 bases match TRBD1. The CDR3 is 14 amino acids. The trim removed 3 bases at V and 3 bases at J, leaving 5 bases unmatched. The germline CDR1 and CDR2 sequences are MNHNY and SVGAGI (reference sequence). The CDR3 coding sequence is TGTGCCAGCAGTTATTCGGGACAGAGCTACGAGCAGTACTTC. Amino acid sequence: CASSYSGQSYEQYF.

The V call is TRBV28, the J call TRBJ2-3; 9 bases line up with TRBD1. V was clipped by 1 base and J by 6 bases; unmatched bases: 8. The CDR3 is made up of 16 amino acids. From germline, CDR1 is MDHEN and CDR2 SYDVKM. The CDR3 sequence: CASSLYYRGLGDTQYF. The CDR3 DNA is TGTGCCAGCAGTTTATACTACAGGGGGCTCGGGGATACGCAGTATTTT.

The genes are TRBV29-1 and TRBJ2-1; 8 bases agree with TRBD1. CDR1 is SQVTM, CDR2 ANQGSEA, per germline. CDR3 length: 13 amino acids. Trimming cost V 6 bases and J 2 bases; bases outside gene matches: 3. CDR3 amino acids: CSVRTGTYNEQFF. CDR3 coding DNA: TGCAGCGTCCGGACAGGGACCTACAATGAGCAGTTCTTC.

The chain is built from TRBV18 and TRBJ2-7; TRBD1 matches 12 bases. The CDR3 is 15 residues long. Per germline, CDR1 KGHSH and CDR2 LQKENI. Trimming removed 6 bases from V and 2 bases from J; junction bases left unmatched: 5. CDR3 sequence reads: CASSKGQGAPYEQYF. The CDR3 DNA is TGTGCCAGCTCGAAGGGACAGGGGGCCCCCTACGAGCAGTACTTC.